The sequence of this T cell receptor beta chain was determined in a study of brain T cells in children with intractable seizures. Whole-study findings and limits: Clones missing pre-surgery may reflect undersampling of that blood sample. Only CDR3 sequence similarity suggested viral specificity, without known HCMV serostatus.

Looked up from germline, CDR1 is SGHVS and CDR2 is FNYEAQ. Trimming took 2 bases from V and 1 from J, leaving 15 bases between them. The CDR3 extends over 17 amino acids. This clone appeared once. Its antigen is still unknown. The sequenced cases were selected for having the highest brain T cell transcript signatures. Before surgery, patients took at least one anti-epileptic drug. Sequenced by immunoSEQ multiplex PCR; TCRdb stores in-frame clones only, minus some. The table shows roughly 80,000 clones, with about 93% occurring only once. The receptor's source is a boy under two years old with tuberous sclerosis and intractable seizures. The gene calls are TRBV7-6 and TRBJ2-1, with D possibly TRBD2 on 6 matching bases. The source was peripheral blood, collected at surgery. The CDR3 bases are TGTGCCAGCAGCTTATCGATAGCGGCACCTTCCTACAATGAGCAGTTCTTC. Translated: CASSLSIAAPSYNEQFF.